The sequence of this TCR beta chain was determined in a study of cytomegalovirus exposure and HLA in healthy donors. The CDR3 sequence is 14 residues long. V was cut by 1 base and J by 2 bases, with 8 bases left in between. The germline CDR1 and CDR2 sequences are LNHNV and YYDKDF (reference sequence). Measured with immunoSEQ multiplex PCR; TCRdb has only the in-frame clones, and not every one. The sample lists approximately 300,000 clones, roughly 89% occurring once. Concerning this clone: The sample contains more than one DNA sequence encoding this CDR3.

The material sequenced was PBMCs. The sequence was obtained from a young woman in good health and CMV-seronegative. The V gene is TRBV15, the J gene TRBJ1-2, with D tentatively TRBD1 (6 bases). CDR3 in amino acids: CATSRGGQNYGYTF. The CDR3 nucleotides read TGTGCCACCAGCAGAGGCGGACAGAACTATGGCTACACCTTC.